A single sample gave rise to the 16 T cell receptor beta chains below, sequenced in a study of radiation and T cells in renal cell carcinoma. As for time point: blood 2 weeks post-SBRT. As to treatment: 15 Gy SBRT to primary tumor, nephrectomy 4 weeks later. Some clones are missing from TCRdb's copy, which holds only in-frame ones; the method was immunoSEQ multiplex PCR. This sample has around 130,000 clones; approximately 80% occur once, and the top ten carry over 1.5%. The material was blood, obtained from a patient whose treatment included radiotherapy and nephrectomy. The source is a woman aged 55-69 years with renal cell carcinoma.

The genes are TRBV10-3 and TRBJ2-1; either TRBD1 or TRBD2 may supply D (5 bases each). The CDR3 totals 15 residues. Germline CDR1 reads ENHRY; CDR2 reads SYGVKD. Trimming removed 11 bases at V and 0 bases at J, with 17 bases between. The CDR3 coding sequence is TGTGCCTCCAGGGAGTACGTTAGCTCCTACAATGAGCAGTTCTTC. Protein product: CASREYVSSYNEQFF.

The chain employs TRBV5-6 and TRBJ1-2; no reliable D call. The CDR3 sequence is 12 residues long. Looked up from germline, CDR1 is SGHDT and CDR2 is YYEEEE. V was shortened by 5 bases and J by 7 bases, with 12 bases between the two germline ends. The CDR3 nucleotides read TGTGCCAGCAGACTCGACCTGGGTGGCTACACCTTC. Translating it yields CASRLDLGGYTF.

The chain couples TRBV7-2 to TRBJ2-7, with D unclear. This CDR3 has 15 amino acids. The germline V gene has CDR1 SGHTA and CDR2 FQGNSA. V was shortened by 5 bases and J by 1 base, with 15 bases between the two germline ends. This chain's CDR3 is CASSASGPSSYEQYF. CDR3 sequence (DNA): TGTGCCAGCAGCGCGTCCGGGCCGTCTTCCTACGAGCAGTACTTC.

CDR3 sequence: CASRTSAGANVLTF. The CDR3, as DNA: TGTGCCAGCAGAACGAGCGCTGGGGCCAACGTCCTGACTTTC. V gene TRBV28 combines with J gene TRBJ2-6, with no clear D. Looked up from germline, CDR1 is MDHEN and CDR2 is SYDVKM. The CDR3 is made up of 14 amino acids. V was shortened by 6 bases and J by 2 bases, with 8 bases between the two germline ends. The full variable domain, rest sourced from reference TRBV28 and TRBJ2-6, is DVKVTQSSRYLVKRTGEKVFLECVQDMDHENMFWYRQDPGLGLRLIYFSYDVKMKEKGDIPEGYSVSREKKERFSLILESASTNQTSMYLCASRTSAGANVLTFGAGSRLTVL.

The chain joins TRBV7-9 to TRBJ1-3; weak D call: TRBD1 (5 bases). CDR3 length: 17 amino acids. CDR1 is SEHNR, CDR2 FQNEAQ, per germline (reference sequence). Trimming cost V 5 bases and J 0 bases, with 17 bases left between them. This chain's CDR3 is CASSPRRGMSSGNTIYF. The CDR3 bases are TGTGCCAGCAGCCCACGGCGGGGCATGAGCTCTGGAAACACCATATATTTT.

The V call is TRBV14, the J call TRBJ1-5; D might be TRBD1 (5 bases). The CDR3 is 14 residues long. The V end was cut by 3 bases, the J end by 6 bases, with 12 bases between. In germline, CDR1 is SGHDN, CDR2 FVKESK. This CDR3 is CASSHGTDTQPQHF. CDR3 coding DNA: TGTGCCAGCAGCCACGGGACGGACACTCAGCCCCAGCATTTT.

The chain couples TRBV28 to TRBJ1-5; perhaps TRBD1 as D (5 bases). Germline CDR1 is MDHEN and CDR2 is SYDVKM. The length of the CDR3 is 12 residues. Deletions cut 3 bases from V and 6 bases from J, with 6 bases between. The CDR3 DNA reads as TGTGCCAGCAGTTTTGGGGGTCAGCCCCAGCATTTT. Its protein product is CASSFGGQPQHF.

J is TRBJ2-3 and V is TRBV29-1, with 10 bases identical to TRBD1. Germline values: CDR1 SQVTM, CDR2 ANQGSEA. V was clipped by 3 bases and J by 0 bases; unmatched bases: 6. This CDR3 is built from 16 residues. CDR3 nucleotides: TGCAGCGTTGAGGGAGGGACAGGGGCAAGCACAGATACGCAGTATTTT. Its protein is CSVEGGTGASTDTQYF.

V usage is TRBV7-3 and J usage is TRBJ2-7; the match to TRBD1 covers 9 bases. The CDR3 contains 16 residues. The trim removed 5 bases at V and 2 bases at J, leaving 10 bases unmatched. Germline values: CDR1 SGHTA, CDR2 FQGTGA. The CDR3 loop is CASSRGGTGGPYEQYF. In DNA, the CDR3 is TGTGCCAGCAGCCGCGGCGGAACAGGGGGCCCCTACGAGCAGTACTTC.

The rearrangement joins TRBV2 to TRBJ2-5; D is unresolved. V gave up 3 bases and J gave up 5 bases, with 4 bases separating them. The CDR3 loop spans 11 amino acids. From germline, CDR1 is SNHLY and CDR2 FYNNEI. The CDR3 nucleotides are TGTGCCAGCAGTGAGGGCGAGACCCAGTACTTC. It yields the protein CASSEGETQYF.

V and J are TRBV2 and TRBJ1-6; D may be TRBD1 (5 bases). This CDR3 has 15 residues. Germline loops: CDR1 SNHLY, CDR2 FYNNEI. Deletions cut 2 bases from V and 7 bases from J, with 12 bases between. CDR3 residues: CASSERGAINSPLHF. The DNA of the CDR3 is TGTGCCAGCAGTGAACGCGGGGCCATAAATTCACCCCTCCACTTT.

This chain joins TRBV6-6 and TRBJ1-5; D remains unclear. This CDR3 region has 15 residues. Between the trimmed V and J ends, which lost 0 bases and 6 bases, there was a span of 12 bases. Germline lookup yields CDR1 MNHNY and CDR2 SVGAGI (reference sequence). The CDR3 nucleotides read TGTGCCAGCAGTTACTCAAACCGTTTCGGTCAGCCCCAGCATTTT. This translates into CASSYSNRFGQPQHF.

J is TRBJ1-3 and V is TRBV27; tentative D call: TRBD1 (6 bases). Germline V gives CDR1 MNHEY, CDR2 SMNVEV (reference sequence). This CDR3 has 14 amino acids. Deletions cut 11 bases from V and 0 bases from J, with 14 bases between. The CDR3 spells CASPGQYSGNTIYF. CDR3 nucleotides: TGTGCCTCGCCCGGACAGTACTCTGGAAACACCATATATTTT.

This chain uses TRBV2 with TRBJ2-1, with D possibly TRBD1 on 7 matching bases. The germline V and J ends were trimmed by 2 bases and 6 bases, with 14 bases remaining between them. Germline assignment: CDR1 SNHLY and CDR2 FYNNEI. The CDR3 spans 15 residues. In DNA form, the CDR3 reads TGTGCCAGCAGTGAAAGGGCAGGGGGAGGCAATGAGCAGTTCTTC. Translated, it gives CASSERAGGGNEQFF.

The chain is built from TRBV5-4 and TRBJ2-7, with 12 bases identical to TRBD2. Per the germline V gene, CDR1 is SGHNT and CDR2 is YYREEE (reference sequence). The CDR3 runs to 15 residues. Germline trimming cut 5 bases from V and 2 bases from J; bases unmatched to any gene: 5. The CDR3 region is CASSPGLAGTYEQYF. DNA for the CDR3: TGTGCCAGCAGTCCCGGACTAGCGGGAACCTACGAGCAGTACTTC.

The V call is TRBV28, the J call TRBJ1-2; 7 nucleotides match TRBD1. This CDR3 region has 12 residues. V gave up 6 bases and J gave up 8 bases; unmatched junction bases: 6. Germline V gene sequence: CDR1 MDHEN, CDR2 SYDVKM. CDR3 protein: CASRSRTGGYTF. The CDR3 DNA reads TGTGCCAGCAGATCCAGGACAGGAGGCTACACCTTC.